This TCR beta chain was sequenced in a study of CD8 T cells in ankylosing spondylitis. The CDR3 runs 15 residues. Study-wide points: Some of these motif variants have turned up before, in reports on reactive arthritis synovial fluid and blood.

TCRdb reprocessed the 5' RACE reads with MiXCR, giving one entry per CDR3 protein. The sample yields about 400,000 distinct CDR3 sequences, more than 20% seen once. This clonotype was found a few times. Its target is not known. What was sequenced was blood, either unsorted or a sorted T cell fraction (not recorded which). This sequence originates from a male donor with ankylosing spondylitis or in good health (not recorded which). The rearrangement joins TRBV21-1 to TRBJ1-4. TRBV21-1 is a listed pseudogene. CDR3 sequence reads: CASSPIGRLNEKLFF. CDR3 nucleotide sequence: TGTGCCAGCAGTCCGATCGGAAGACTCAATGAAAAACTGTTTTTT.